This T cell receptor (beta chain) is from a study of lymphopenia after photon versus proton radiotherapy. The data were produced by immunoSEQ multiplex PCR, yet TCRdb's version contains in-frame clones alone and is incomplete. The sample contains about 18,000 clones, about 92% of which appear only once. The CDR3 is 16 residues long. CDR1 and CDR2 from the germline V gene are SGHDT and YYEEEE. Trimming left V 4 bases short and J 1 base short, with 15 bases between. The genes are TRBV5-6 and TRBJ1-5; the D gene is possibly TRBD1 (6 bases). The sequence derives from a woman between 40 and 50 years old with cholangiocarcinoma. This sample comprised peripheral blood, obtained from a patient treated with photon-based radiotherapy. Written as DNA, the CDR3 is TGTGCCAGCAGCAGGGTAGGGGGGATAAGCAATCAGCCCCAGCATTTT. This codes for CASSRVGGISNQPQHF.